The T cell receptor beta chain under discussion was sequenced for a study of shared clonotypes between healthy human individuals. This clone appeared a few times. The V gene lost 0 bases and the J gene lost 6 bases, with 4 bases spanning the gap. Germline CDR1 is SGHRS and CDR2 is YFSETQ. This CDR3 is 12 amino acids long. An approximately 180 ng quantity of DNA, tens of thousands of T cell genomes, went into the sorted-subset replicate PCRs. Assay used: immunoSEQ multiplex PCR; TCRdb lists only in-frame clones, some missing. The repertoire holds approximately 500,000 clones, with almost 97% as singletons.

The chain combines TRBV5-1 with TRBJ1-5; D uncertain. Input material: naive CD4+ T cells sorted from blood. Subset described: CD45RA+ positively selected. The TCR was taken from a woman aged 25 to 45 in good health. CDR3 nucleotides: TGCGCCAGCAGCTTGGACGGTCAGCCCCAGCATTTT. Amino acids: CASSLDGQPQHF. Supplemented by reference TRBV5-1 and TRBJ1-5, the full variable domain reads KAGVTQTPRYLIKTRGQQVTLSCSPISGHRSVSWYQQTPGQGLQFLFEYFSETQRNKGNFPGRFSGRQFSNSRSEMNVSTLELGDSALYLCASSLDGQPQHFGDGTRLSIL.